These T cell receptor beta chains were read from a single sample in a study of blood T cell repertoires in COVID-19. Some clones are missing from TCRdb's copy, which holds only in-frame ones; the method was immunoSEQ multiplex PCR. The profile covers more than 200,000 clones, with around 84% appearing a single time and 5% to 6.5% taken by the ten largest. The sequenced sample was peripheral blood. The receptors were gathered from a man of 80 years or more with acute or convalescent COVID-19. Each CDR3 is given with its conserved first and last residue. The order of the fields is V gene, D gene, clone size, J gene, CDR3 DNA, CDR3 protein. A D gene is named only where the DNA matches it firmly. The size entry is marked missing in some rows and otherwise reads once, few, many or a size class.

v_call: TRBV29-1; d_call: TRBD1; clone_size: -; j_call: TRBJ2-1; cdr3_nt: TGCAGCGTTGTGAGGGGACAGGGAGGTGGGGAGCAGTTCTTC; cdr3_aa: CSVVRGQGGGEQFF
v_call: TRBV27; d_call: -; clone_size: -; j_call: TRBJ1-1; cdr3_nt: TGTGCCAGCTCCCGAGCGGCAGGAGCGAACACTGAAGCTTTCTTT; cdr3_aa: CASSRAAGANTEAFF
v_call: TRBV3-1/TRBV3-2; d_call: TRBD1; clone_size: -; j_call: TRBJ2-5; cdr3_nt: TGTGCCAGCAGCCAAGGTCGCGGGGACAGGCGTCAAGAGACCCAGTACTTC; cdr3_aa: CASSQGRGDRRQETQYF
v_call: TRBV27; d_call: -; clone_size: -; j_call: TRBJ2-3; cdr3_nt: TGTGCCAGCAGGACGGACTCCGCTCGCACAGATACGCAGTATTTT; cdr3_aa: CASRTDSARTDTQYF
v_call: TRBV3-1/TRBV3-2; d_call: -; clone_size: -; j_call: TRBJ2-2; cdr3_nt: TGTGCCAGCAGCCCCACAGGGTTGAACGGGGAGCTGTTTTTT; cdr3_aa: CASSPTGLNGELFF
v_call: TRBV3-1/TRBV3-2; d_call: TRBD1; clone_size: -; j_call: TRBJ2-2; cdr3_nt: TGTGCCAGCAGCATTGACAGGGGCACCACCGGGGAGCTGTTTTTT; cdr3_aa: CASSIDRGTTGELFF
v_call: TRBV27; d_call: TRBD1; clone_size: -; j_call: TRBJ1-5; cdr3_nt: TGTGCCAGCAGTCCCTCGGGGACAGAGGGAGGGCCCCAGCATTTT; cdr3_aa: CASSPSGTEGGPQHF
v_call: TRBV3-1/TRBV3-2; d_call: -; clone_size: -; j_call: TRBJ2-1; cdr3_nt: TGTGCCAGCAGCCACCGGGAGTCCAATGAGCAGTTCTTC; cdr3_aa: CASSHRESNEQFF
v_call: TRBV28; d_call: -; clone_size: -; j_call: TRBJ1-5; cdr3_nt: TGTGCCAGCAGTTTATCCTCCCACTATAGCAATCAGCCCCAGCATTTT; cdr3_aa: CASSLSSHYSNQPQHF
v_call: TRBV5-1; d_call: TRBD2; clone_size: -; j_call: TRBJ2-3; cdr3_nt: TGCGCCAGCAGCTTGGCCTCCCTAGCGGGAGGGCCAAATACGCAGTATTTT; cdr3_aa: CASSLASLAGGPNTQYF
v_call: TRBV7-2; d_call: -; clone_size: once; j_call: TRBJ2-2; cdr3_nt: TGTGCCAGCACCAAGCAAACAGGGCTCACCGGGGAGCTGTTTTTT; cdr3_aa: CASTKQTGLTGELFF
v_call: TRBV28; d_call: TRBD2; clone_size: -; j_call: TRBJ2-1; cdr3_nt: TGTGCCAGCAGTTTTGGGACTAGCGGGAGCCCGGAGCAGTTCTTC; cdr3_aa: CASSFGTSGSPEQFF
v_call: TRBV2; d_call: -; clone_size: few; j_call: TRBJ2-7; cdr3_nt: TGTGCCAGCAGTGAAGGTGGGACACCGATTTACGAGCAGTACTTC; cdr3_aa: CASSEGGTPIYEQYF
v_call: TRBV30; d_call: TRBD1; clone_size: -; j_call: TRBJ2-5; cdr3_nt: TGTGCCTGGAGCAGAGGGACAGCGGAGACCCAGTACTTC; cdr3_aa: CAWSRGTAETQYF
v_call: TRBV14; d_call: -; clone_size: -; j_call: TRBJ1-3; cdr3_nt: TGTGCCAGCAGCCAAGATCGGGATTTCTCTGGAAACACCATATATTTT; cdr3_aa: CASSQDRDFSGNTIYF
v_call: TRBV7-2; d_call: TRBD2; clone_size: once; j_call: TRBJ2-5; cdr3_nt: TGTGCCAGCAGCTCGTGGACTAGCACCCTAGGAGAGACCCAGTACTTC; cdr3_aa: CASSSWTSTLGETQYF